Shown below are 17 T cell receptor beta chains from a single sample sequenced in a study of CXCR3-negative and CXCR3-positive naive CD8 T cells. TRB cDNA libraries were made by UMI-labeled 5' RACE. TCRdb reprocessed the 5' RACE reads, with one entry per CDR3 protein and no DNA. In all, the sample yields fewer than 80,000 distinct CDR3 sequences. Sequenced: naive CXCR3- CD8+ T cells from blood. Subset in this sample: CD45RO-CCR7+CD27+CD95- naive CD8+ T cells lacking CXCR3 (TNR3-). These receptors were collected from a human donor in good health. Some clones in this sample may be carry-over from other donors' samples.

The rearrangement joins TRBV20-1 to TRBJ2-7. This CDR3 has 14 amino acids. Germline V lookup: CDR1 DFQATT, CDR2 SNEGSKA (reference sequence). CDR3 residues: CSARREGGFDEQYF.

The rearrangement joins TRBV4-3 to TRBJ2-7; TCRdb's D call of TRBD2 is untestable without DNA. The CDR3 is 16 residues long. Germline values: CDR1 LGHNA, CDR2 YSLEER. CDR3 protein: CASSQDGLAGSYEQYF.

The chain couples TRBV4-3 to TRBJ2-7. Germline V gene lookup returns CDR1 LGHNA and CDR2 YSLEER. The CDR3 length is 16 residues. CDR3 residues: CASSQVENFSPNEQYF.

The chain couples TRBV29-1 to TRBJ1-1. The CDR3 is 13 residues long. Germline CDR1 and CDR2: SQVTM and ANQGSEA. The CDR3 spells CSVEGGGGTEAFF.

The rearrangement joins TRBV19 to TRBJ1-1. The CDR3 is 15 residues long. Germline assignment: CDR1 LNHDA and CDR2 SQIVND (reference sequence). The chain's CDR3 is CASSIDLAEGTEAFF. Drawing the rest from reference TRBV19 and TRBJ1-1, the complete variable domain is DGGITQSPKYLFRKEGQNVTLSCEQNLNHDAMYWYRQDPGQGLRLIYYSQIVNDFQKGDIAEGYSVSREKKESFPLTVTSAQKNPTAFYLCASSIDLAEGTEAFFGQGTRLTVV.

This sequence joins TRBV7-9 and TRBJ2-7; the TCRdb D gene call, TRBD1, has no DNA to confirm it. CDR3 length equals 16 residues. The germline V gene has CDR1 SEHNR and CDR2 FQNEAQ (reference sequence). CDR3 sequence reads: CASSPAGTQSSYEQYF. Filled out from reference TRBV7-9 and TRBJ2-7, the complete variable domain reads DTGVSQNPRHKITKRGQNVTFRCDPISEHNRLYWYRQTLGQGPEFLTYFQNEAQLEKSRLLSDRFSAERPKGSFSTLEIQRTEQGDSAMYLCASSPAGTQSSYEQYFGPGTRLTVT.

The gene calls are TRBV12-3 or TRBV12-4 and TRBJ2-4. CDR3 length: 14 residues. CDR3 amino acids: CASSPQVTKNIQYF.

The chain joins TRBV11-3 to TRBJ2-3; TCRdb returns TRBD1, unconfirmable since there is no DNA. CDR1 is SGHNT and CDR2 is YENEEA in the germline V gene. The CDR3 is made up of 16 amino acids. The CDR3: CASSSRGLFGQETQYF.

This sequence joins TRBV4-3 and TRBJ2-1; lacking DNA, the TRBD1 call made by TCRdb goes unchecked. This CDR3 contains 16 residues. Germline V gene data show CDR1 as LGHNA and CDR2 as YSLEER. Here the CDR3 reads CASSQERPGTYNEQFF.

This chain connects TRBV28 to TRBJ2-7; without DNA, the TCRdb call of TRBD1 cannot be checked. Germline V gene sequence: CDR1 MDHEN, CDR2 SYDVKM. This CDR3 spans 12 amino acids. CDR3 protein: CASRGQGYEQYF.

This sequence joins TRBV29-1 and TRBJ2-2; TCRdb returns TRBD1, unconfirmable since there is no DNA. Germline loops: CDR1 SQVTM, CDR2 ANQGSEA. This CDR3 is built from 14 residues. CDR3 loop: CSVARTGGTGELFF.

The rearrangement uses TRBV6-6 and TRBJ1-1; TCRdb's D gene call, TRBD1, goes unchecked for lack of DNA. The germline gives CDR1 MNHNY, CDR2 SVGAGI (reference sequence). The CDR3 is 17 amino acids. CDR3 amino acids: CASSRTGGKSSHTEAFF.

The genes are TRBV12-5 and TRBJ2-2; there is no DNA to check the TCRdb D call of TRBD1. The germline CDR1 and CDR2 sequences are LGHNT and FRNRAP. The CDR3 extends over 18 amino acids. The CDR3 sequence: CASGLVLGQTTNTGELFF.

The chain has TRBV2 and TRBJ2-3; TCRdb gives TRBD1 as the D gene, but with no DNA this cannot be confirmed. The CDR3 loop spans 13 amino acids. The germline CDR1 and CDR2 sequences are SNHLY and FYNNEI. This chain's CDR3 is CATGQHPADTQYF.

The chain uses TRBV15 and TRBJ1-1. Germline V lookup: CDR1 LNHNV, CDR2 YYDKDF (reference sequence). CDR3 length: 13 amino acids. This CDR3 reads CATSRGRNTEAFF.

V and J are TRBV5-1 and TRBJ2-3; with no DNA, the TCRdb D assignment of TRBD1 cannot be verified. CDR1 is SGHRS and CDR2 is YFSETQ in the germline V gene. There are 16 residues in the CDR3. Here the CDR3 reads CASRTGTGGFTDTQYF.

The rearrangement joins TRBV18 to TRBJ2-2. From germline, CDR1 is KGHSH and CDR2 LQKENI. The CDR3 runs to 14 residues. This CDR3 reads CASSLTGDTGELFF.